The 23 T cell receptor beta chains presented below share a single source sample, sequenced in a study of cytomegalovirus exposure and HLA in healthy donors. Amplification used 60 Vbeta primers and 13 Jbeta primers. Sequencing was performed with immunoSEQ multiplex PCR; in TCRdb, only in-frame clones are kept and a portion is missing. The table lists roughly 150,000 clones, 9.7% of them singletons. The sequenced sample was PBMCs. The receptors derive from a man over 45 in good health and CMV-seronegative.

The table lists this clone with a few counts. CDR3 DNA: TGTGCCAGCAGCCAAGTTGGAGGGAACCCTAATGAAAAACTGTTTTTT. It is translated as CASSQVGGNPNEKLFF. The chain couples TRBV4-2 to TRBJ1-4, with D hard to call. Trimming removed 1 base from V and 3 bases from J, with 12 bases in between. Germline CDR1 reads LGHNA; CDR2 reads YNFKEQ. The CDR3 is 16 residues long.

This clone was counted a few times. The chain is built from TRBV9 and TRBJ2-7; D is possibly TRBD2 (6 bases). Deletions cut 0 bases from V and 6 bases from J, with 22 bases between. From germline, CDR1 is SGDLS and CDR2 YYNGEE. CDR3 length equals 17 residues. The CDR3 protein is CASSVGLERGSGGEQYF. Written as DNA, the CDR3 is TGTGCCAGCAGCGTAGGGCTGGAAAGGGGTAGCGGTGGCGAGCAGTACTTC. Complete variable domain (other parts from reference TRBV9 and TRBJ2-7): DSGVTQTPKHLITATGQRVTLRCSPRSGDLSVYWYQQSLDQGLQFLIQYYNGEERAKGNILERFSAQQFPDLHSELNLSSLELGDSALYFCASSVGLERGSGGEQYFGPGTRLTVT.

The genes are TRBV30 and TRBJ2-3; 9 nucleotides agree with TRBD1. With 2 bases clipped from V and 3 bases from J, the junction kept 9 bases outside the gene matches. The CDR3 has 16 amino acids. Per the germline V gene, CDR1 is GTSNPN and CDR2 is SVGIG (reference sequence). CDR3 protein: CAWSPQQGAGTDTQYF. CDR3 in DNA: TGTGCCTGGAGTCCCCAACAGGGGGCCGGGACAGATACGCAGTATTTT.

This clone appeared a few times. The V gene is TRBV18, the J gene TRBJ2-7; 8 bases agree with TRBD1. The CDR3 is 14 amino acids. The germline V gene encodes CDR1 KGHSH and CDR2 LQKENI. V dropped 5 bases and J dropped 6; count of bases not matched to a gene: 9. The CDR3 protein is CASSSGQAVFEQYF. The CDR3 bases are TGTGCCAGCTCATCGGGACAGGCCGTGTTCGAGCAGTACTTC. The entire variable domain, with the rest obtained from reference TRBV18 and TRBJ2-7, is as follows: NAGVMQNPRHLVRRRGQEARLRCSPMKGHSHVYWYRQLPEEGLKFMVYLQKENIIDESGMPKERFSAEFPKEGPSILRIQQVVRGDSAAYFCASSSGQAVFEQYFGPGTRLTVT.

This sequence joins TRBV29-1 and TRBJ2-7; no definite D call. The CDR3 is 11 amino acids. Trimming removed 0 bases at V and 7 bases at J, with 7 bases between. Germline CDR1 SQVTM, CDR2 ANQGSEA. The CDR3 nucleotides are TGCAGCGTTGAAGATCCGGGTGAGCAGTACTTC. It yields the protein CSVEDPGEQYF.

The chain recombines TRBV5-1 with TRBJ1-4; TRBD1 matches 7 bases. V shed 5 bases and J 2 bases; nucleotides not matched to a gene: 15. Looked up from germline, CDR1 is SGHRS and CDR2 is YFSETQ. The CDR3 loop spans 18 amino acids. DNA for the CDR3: TGCGCCAGCAGTCTTGCCCGACAGGGTAGGTCTACTAATGAAAAACTGTTTTTT. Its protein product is CASSLARQGRSTNEKLFF.

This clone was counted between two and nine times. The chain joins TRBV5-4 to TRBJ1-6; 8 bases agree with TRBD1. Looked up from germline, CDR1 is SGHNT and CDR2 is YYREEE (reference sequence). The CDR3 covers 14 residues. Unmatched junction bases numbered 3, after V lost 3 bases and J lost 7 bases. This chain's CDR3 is CASSSWTGNSPLHF. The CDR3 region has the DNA TGTGCCAGCAGCTCTTGGACAGGGAATTCACCCCTCCACTTT.

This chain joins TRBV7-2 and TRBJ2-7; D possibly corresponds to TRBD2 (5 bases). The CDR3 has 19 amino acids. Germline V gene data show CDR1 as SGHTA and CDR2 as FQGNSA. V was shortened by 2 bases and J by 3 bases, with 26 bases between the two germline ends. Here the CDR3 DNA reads TGTGCCAGCAGCTTACGGGGTATCGTTGTGCAGACTGCTATCTACGAGCAGTACTTC. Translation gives CASSLRGIVVQTAIYEQYF.

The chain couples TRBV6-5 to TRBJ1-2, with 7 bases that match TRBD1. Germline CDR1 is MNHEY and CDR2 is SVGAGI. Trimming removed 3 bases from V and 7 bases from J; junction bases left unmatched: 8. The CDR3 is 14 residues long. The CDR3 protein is CASSYRDRARGYTF. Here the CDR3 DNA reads TGTGCCAGCAGTTATCGCGACAGGGCCCGTGGCTACACCTTC.

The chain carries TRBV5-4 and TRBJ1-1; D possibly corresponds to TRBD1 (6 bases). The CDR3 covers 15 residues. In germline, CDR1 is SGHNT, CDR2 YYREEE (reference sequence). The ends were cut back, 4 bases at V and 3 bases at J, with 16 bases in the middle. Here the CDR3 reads CASSVRGPQDTEAFF. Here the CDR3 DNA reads TGTGCCAGCAGCGTCAGGGGACCTCAGGACACTGAAGCTTTCTTT.

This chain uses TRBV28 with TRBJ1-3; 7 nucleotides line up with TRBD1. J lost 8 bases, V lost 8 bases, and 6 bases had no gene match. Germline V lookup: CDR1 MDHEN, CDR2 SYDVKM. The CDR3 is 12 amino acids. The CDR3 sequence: CASHDRAYTIYF. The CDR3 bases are TGTGCCAGCCATGACAGGGCTTACACCATATATTTT.

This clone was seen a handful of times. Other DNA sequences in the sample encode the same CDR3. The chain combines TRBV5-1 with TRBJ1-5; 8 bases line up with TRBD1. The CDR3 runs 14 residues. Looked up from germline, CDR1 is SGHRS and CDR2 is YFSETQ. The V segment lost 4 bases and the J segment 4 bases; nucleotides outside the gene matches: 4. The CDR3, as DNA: TGCGCCAGCAGCCCAGACAGGGGTAATCAGCCCCAGCATTTT. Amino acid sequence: CASSPDRGNQPQHF.

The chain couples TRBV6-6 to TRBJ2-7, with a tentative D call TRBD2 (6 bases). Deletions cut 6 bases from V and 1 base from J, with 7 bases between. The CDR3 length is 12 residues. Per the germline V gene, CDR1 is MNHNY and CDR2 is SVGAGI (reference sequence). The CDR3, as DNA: TGTGCCAGCAGGGCGGGGTCCTACGAGCAGTACTTC. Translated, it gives CASRAGSYEQYF.

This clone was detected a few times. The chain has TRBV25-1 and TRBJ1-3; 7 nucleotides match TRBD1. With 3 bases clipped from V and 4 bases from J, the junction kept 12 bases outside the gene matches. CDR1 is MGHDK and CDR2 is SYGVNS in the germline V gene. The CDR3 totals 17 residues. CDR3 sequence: CASSDRTSTGQGNTIYF. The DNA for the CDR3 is TGTGCCAGCAGTGACCGAACATCGACAGGGCAGGGAAACACCATATATTTT.

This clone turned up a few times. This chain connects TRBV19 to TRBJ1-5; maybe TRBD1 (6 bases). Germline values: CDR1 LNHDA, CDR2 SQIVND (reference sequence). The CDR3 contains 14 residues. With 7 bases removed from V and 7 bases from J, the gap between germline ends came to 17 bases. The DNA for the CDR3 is TGTGCCAGTACCACAACAGGGCTGAGGCAGCCCCAGCATTTT. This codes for CASTTTGLRQPQHF.

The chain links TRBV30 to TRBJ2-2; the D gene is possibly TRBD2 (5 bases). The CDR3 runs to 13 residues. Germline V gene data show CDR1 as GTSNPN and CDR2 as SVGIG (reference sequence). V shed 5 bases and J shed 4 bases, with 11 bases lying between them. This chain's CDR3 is CAWGRGTTGELFF. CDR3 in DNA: TGTGCCTGGGGACGGGGTACCACCGGGGAGCTGTTTTTT.

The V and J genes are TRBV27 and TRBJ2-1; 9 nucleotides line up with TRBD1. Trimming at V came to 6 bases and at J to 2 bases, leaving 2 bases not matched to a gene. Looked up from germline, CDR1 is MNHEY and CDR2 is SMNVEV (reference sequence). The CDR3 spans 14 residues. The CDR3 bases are TGTGCCAGCAGAGACAGGGGGACCTACAATGAGCAGTTCTTC. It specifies CASRDRGTYNEQFF.

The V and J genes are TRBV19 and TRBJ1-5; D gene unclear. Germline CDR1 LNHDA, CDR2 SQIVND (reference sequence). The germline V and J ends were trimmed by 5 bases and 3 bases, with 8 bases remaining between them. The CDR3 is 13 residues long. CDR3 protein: CASSEQHNQPQHF. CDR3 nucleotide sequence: TGTGCCAGTAGTGAACAGCACAATCAGCCCCAGCATTTT. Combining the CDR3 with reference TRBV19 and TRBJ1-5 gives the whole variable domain DGGITQSPKYLFRKEGQNVTLSCEQNLNHDAMYWYRQDPGQGLRLIYYSQIVNDFQKGDIAEGYSVSREKKESFPLTVTSAQKNPTAFYLCASSEQHNQPQHFGDGTRLSIL.

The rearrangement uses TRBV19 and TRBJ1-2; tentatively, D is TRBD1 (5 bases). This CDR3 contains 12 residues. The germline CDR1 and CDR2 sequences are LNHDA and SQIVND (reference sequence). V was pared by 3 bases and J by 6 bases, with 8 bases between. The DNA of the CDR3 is TGTGCCAGTAGTATTGGGGCAAATGGCTACACCTTC. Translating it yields CASSIGANGYTF.

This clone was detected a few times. The CDR3 nucleotides are TGTGCCAGCAGTTCCCCTCGTAACACTGAAGCTTTCTTT. It translates to CASSSPRNTEAFF. V usage is TRBV6-5 and J usage is TRBJ1-1; D gene unclear. Germline V gene lookup returns CDR1 MNHEY and CDR2 SVGAGI. This CDR3 has 13 amino acids. Trimming removed 4 bases from V and 2 bases from J, with 8 bases in between.

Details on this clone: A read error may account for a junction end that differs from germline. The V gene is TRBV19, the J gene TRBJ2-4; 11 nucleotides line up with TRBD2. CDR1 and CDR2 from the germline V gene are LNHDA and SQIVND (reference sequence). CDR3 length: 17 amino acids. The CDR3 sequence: CASRIGLAGSGENIQYF. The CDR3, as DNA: TGTGCCAGTAGGATAGGACTAGCGGGTTCCGGGGAAAACATTCAGTACTTC. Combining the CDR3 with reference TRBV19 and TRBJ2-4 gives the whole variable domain DGGITQSPKYLFRKEGQNVTLSCEQNLNHDAMYWYRQDPGQGLRLIYYSQIVNDFQKGDIAEGYSVSREKKESFPLTVTSAQKNPTAFYLCASRIGLAGSGENIQYFGAGTRLSVL.

CDR3 nucleotides: TGTGCCAGCAGCCAAGGACAGGGGGCGGACTATGGCTACACCTTC. It codes for CASSQGQGADYGYTF. V usage is TRBV4-2 and J usage is TRBJ1-2; 10 nucleotides align to TRBD1. CDR1 is LGHNA, CDR2 YNFKEQ, per germline. This CDR3 region has 15 residues. V shed 1 base and J 3 bases; nucleotides not matched to a gene: 2.

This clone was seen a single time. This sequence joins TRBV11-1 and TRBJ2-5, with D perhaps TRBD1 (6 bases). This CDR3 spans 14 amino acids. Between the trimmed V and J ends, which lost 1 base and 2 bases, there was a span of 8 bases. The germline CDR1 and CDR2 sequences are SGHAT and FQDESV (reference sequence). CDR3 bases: TGTGCCAGCAGCTTAGGGACAGTGCAAGAGACCCAGTACTTC. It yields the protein CASSLGTVQETQYF.